These 9 T cell receptor beta chains share one sample of origin, sequenced in a study of blood T cell repertoires in COVID-19. Assay: immunoSEQ multiplex PCR; the TCRdb copy retains only in-frame clones and omits some. Among about 120,000 clones listed, about 79% were seen once. The sequenced sample was peripheral blood. These receptor sequences come from a man in his 70s with acute or convalescent COVID-19.

The CDR3 nucleotides are TGTGCCAGCAGCTTAGACCCGACAGGGCAGGGCTACACCTTC. Its translation is CASSLDPTGQGYTF. The chain uses TRBV11-3 and TRBJ1-2, with 7 nucleotides matching TRBD1. V lost 0 bases to trimming and J lost 8 bases; unmatched junction nucleotides: 6. Per germline, CDR1 SGHNT and CDR2 YENEEA. The CDR3 contains 14 residues.

V usage is TRBV11-1 and J usage is TRBJ2-2; D not certain. V shed 4 bases and J shed 2 bases, with 8 bases lying between them. Looked up from germline, CDR1 is SGHAT and CDR2 is FQDESV (reference sequence). The CDR3 totals 14 residues. CDR3 in DNA: TGTGCCAGCAGCTACGCGAGTAACACCGGGGAGCTGTTTTTT. This sequence encodes CASSYASNTGELFF.

The V call is TRBV10-3, the J call TRBJ1-4; the D gene is possibly TRBD1 (5 bases). This CDR3 is 13 amino acids long. Germline CDR1 ENHRY, CDR2 SYGVKD. Trimming stripped 10 bases from V and 7 bases from J, with 16 bases between. This CDR3 is CASFGGLGEKLFF. As DNA, the CDR3 is TGTGCCAGCTTCGGGGGGTTGGGTGAAAAACTGTTTTTT.

Concerning this clone: Sequence at one end of the junction differs from germline and may be a read error. The chain links TRBV19 to TRBJ1-1; tentative D call: TRBD1 (6 bases). This CDR3 spans 13 amino acids. Germline assignment: CDR1 LNHDA and CDR2 SQIVND (reference sequence). CDR3 coding DNA: TGTGCCAGCAGTATAGGGGGGGACACTGAAGCTTTCTTT. Its translation: CASSIGGDTEAFF.

This sequence joins TRBV12-5 and TRBJ1-2; 7 positions agree with TRBD1. Germline V CDR1 and CDR2: LGHNT, FRNRAP. Losses at the gene ends were 0 bases for V and 0 bases for J; bases not matched to a gene: 4. The CDR3 runs 16 residues. The DNA of the CDR3 is TGTGCTAGTGGTTTGGTACCAGGGGGACCTAACTATGGCTACACCTTC. It yields the protein CASGLVPGGPNYGYTF.

The gene calls are TRBV5-8 and TRBJ1-5; possibly TRBD1 for D (5 bases). CDR3 length equals 17 residues. Germline V lookup: CDR1 SGHTS, CDR2 YDEGEE. Trimming pared 1 base from V and 0 bases from J, leaving 14 bases between. DNA of the CDR3: TGTGCCAGCAGCTTGCTCTGGACACCTGATAGCAATCAGCCCCAGCATTTT. Amino acids: CASSLLWTPDSNQPQHF.

The chain uses TRBV12-5 and TRBJ1-5; a weak D match, TRBD1 (6 bases). Germline lookup yields CDR1 LGHNT and CDR2 FRNRAP. CDR3 length equals 15 residues. V was pared by 4 bases and J by 5 bases, with 15 bases between. The CDR3 bases are TGTGCTAGTGGTTCCTCTACAGGGATCTATCAGCCCCAGCATTTT. The encoded protein is CASGSSTGIYQPQHF.

The chain couples TRBV12-3 or TRBV12-4 to TRBJ2-7, with a possible D match to TRBD2 (6 bases). V lost 8 bases and J lost 6, with 17 bases in between. The CDR3 runs 13 residues. CDR3 sequence reads: CASGGGWAGEQYF. The CDR3 region has the DNA TGTGCCAGCGGGGGAGGATGGGCAGGCGAGCAGTACTTC.

The chain combines TRBV7-8 with TRBJ2-7; D is ambiguous. The V gene lost 0 bases and the J gene lost 7 bases, with 19 bases spanning the gap. CDR1 is SGHVS and CDR2 is FQNEAQ in the germline V gene. The CDR3 is 16 amino acids. The CDR3 DNA reads as TGTGCCAGCAGCTTAGCCAGAGACTTTCCCGTGTGGGAGCAGTACTTC. This translates into CASSLARDFPVWEQYF.